Below are 8 T cell receptor beta chains sequenced from a single sample in a study of T-cell reconstitution after alpha-beta-depleted transplantation in children. Unique molecular identifiers were incorporated when the TCRbeta library was constructed. MiXCR was run by TCRdb on the PCR reads, yielding one entry per CDR3 protein. This repertoire shows 200,000 or so distinct CDR3 sequences, about 8.7% found once; its top ten account for 35%. This sample comprised PBMCs, mostly from graft donor cells, obtained 360 days after TCRalphabeta/CD19-depleted stem cell transplant. Receptors were obtained from a male patient between 2 and 10 years old who had a stem cell transplant for acute myeloid leukemia, so the T cells may come from the graft donor.

This clonotype was recorded a few times. The chain has TRBV21-1 and TRBJ2-7; the table's D call, TRBD1, was not checked against the DNA. TRBV21-1 is a pseudogene locus. The CDR3 has 14 residues. CDR3 region: CASATGRSSYEQYV. The CDR3 DNA is TGTGCCAGCGCGACAGGTCGTAGCTCCTACGAGCAGTACGTC.

This clonotype was seen a handful of times. The chain has TRBV27 and TRBJ2-6; 11 positions agree with TRBD1. Trimming at V came to 0 bases and at J to 4 bases, leaving 5 bases not matched to a gene. CDR1 MNHEY and CDR2 SMNVEV come from the germline V gene (reference sequence). The CDR3 runs 18 residues. CDR3 amino acids: CASSLSGQGARGANVLTF. CDR3 in DNA: TGTGCCAGCAGTTTATCCGGACAGGGGGCGCGGGGGGCCAACGTCCTGACTTTC. Together with reference TRBV27 and TRBJ2-6, the CDR3 gives the full variable domain: EAQVTQNPRYLITVTGKKLTVTCSQNMNHEYMSWYRQDPGLGLRQIYYSMNVEVTDKGDVPEGYKVSRKEKRNFPLILESPSPNQTSLYFCASSLSGQGARGANVLTFGAGSRLTVL.

This clonotype has more than one count but fewer than ten. This chain joins TRBV28 and TRBJ1-3; D uncertain. V was pared by 6 bases and J by 1 base, with 4 bases between. Germline V lookup: CDR1 MDHEN, CDR2 SYDVKM. The CDR3 runs to 12 residues. CDR3 residues: CASRPSGNTIYF. The DNA for the CDR3 is TGTGCCAGCAGACCATCTGGAAACACCATATATTTT. Full variable domain (outside the CDR3, taken from reference TRBV28 and TRBJ1-3): DVKVTQSSRYLVKRTGEKVFLECVQDMDHENMFWYRQDPGLGLRLIYFSYDVKMKEKGDIPEGYSVSREKKERFSLILESASTNQTSMYLCASRPSGNTIYFGEGSWLTVV.

V usage is TRBV4-2 and J usage is TRBJ2-3; 13 bases align to TRBD2. CDR1 and CDR2 from the germline V gene are LGHNA and YNFKEQ. J was trimmed by 6 bases and V by 5 bases; bases with no gene match: 8. The CDR3 runs to 16 residues. The CDR3 region is CASSIRLAGGRDTQYF. CDR3 DNA sequence: TGTGCCAGCAGCATCCGACTAGCGGGAGGTCGTGATACGCAGTATTTT.

V and J are TRBV29-1 and TRBJ2-5; 8 nucleotides agree with TRBD1. The germline gives CDR1 SQVTM, CDR2 ANQGSEA. The V gene end was trimmed by 2 bases and the J gene end by 5 bases; junction bases not matched to a gene: 7. The CDR3 totals 14 residues. The CDR3, as DNA: TGCAGCGTTGAATGGACAGGGATGGGGGAGACCCAGTACTTC. Residues: CSVEWTGMGETQYF.

This chain connects TRBV5-6 to TRBJ2-3; no reliable D call. The CDR3 extends over 15 amino acids. Germline V gives CDR1 SGHDT, CDR2 YYEEEE. Trimming pared 0 bases from V and 3 bases from J, leaving 11 bases between. The CDR3 loop is CASSLGALVTDTQYF. CDR3 in DNA: TGTGCCAGCAGCTTGGGAGCCCTAGTAACAGATACGCAGTATTTT.

The genes are TRBV20-1 and TRBJ2-5; TRBD2 matches 10 bases. The CDR3 is 15 residues long. CDR1 is DFQATT and CDR2 is SNEGSKA in the germline V gene (reference sequence). Unmatched junction bases numbered 6, after V lost 3 bases and J lost 2 bases. CDR3 sequence: CSASRVAGGQETQYF. The CDR3 coding sequence is TGCAGTGCTAGCCGGGTAGCGGGGGGTCAAGAGACCCAGTACTTC.

This clonotype has only a few counts. The genes are TRBV20-1 and TRBJ2-1, with D maybe TRBD2 (6 bases). There are 15 residues in the CDR3. Trimming stripped 6 bases from V and 1 base from J, with 16 bases between. Germline lookup yields CDR1 DFQATT and CDR2 SNEGSKA (reference sequence). CDR3 DNA: TGCAGTGCCCACCCAGCGGGTGGTTCCTACAATGAGCAGTTCTTC. This codes for CSAHPAGGSYNEQFF.